This TCR beta chain was identified in a study of yellow fever vaccine responses in identical twins. The V segment lost 4 bases and the J segment 1 base; nucleotides outside the gene matches: 4. The germline CDR1 and CDR2 sequences are SGHAT and FQDESV (reference sequence). The CDR3 spans 15 residues. Study conclusions and caveats: On the reported evidence, twins' vaccine T cell responses seemed partly convergent and partly personalized.

TCRdb re-derived calls from the RT-PCR reads in MiXCR, one entry per CDR3 protein. The data show roughly 920 distinct CDR3 sequences, roughly 80% seen once. Note on this clonotype: Its antigen is still unknown.

Source: T cells from blood (PBMCs), unsorted or a sorted subset (not recorded which), taken before or after yellow fever vaccination (not recorded which). J is TRBJ2-1 and V is TRBV11-1; 7 positions match TRBD1. The receptor was derived from a female donor who received the yellow fever vaccine. DNA of the CDR3: TGTGCCAGCAGCTGGACGGGACAGTCCTACAATGAGCAGTTCTTC. As protein: CASSWTGQSYNEQFF.